The clone carrying this TCR beta chain was detected many times. The sample originates from a study of neurological immune-mediated disorders. TCRdb processed the 5' RACE reads anew with MiXCR; each CDR3 protein has one entry. The repertoire has 60,000 to 85,000 distinct CDR3 sequences, roughly 4.4% of them found once; the top ten carry 2.2%. The specimen sequenced was PBMCs. This receptor was identified in a woman in her 70s with multiple sclerosis.

CDR3 in amino acids: CASSLIQGLPAGGANVLTF. CDR3 bases: TGTGCCAGCAGTTTAATCCAGGGGCTACCCGCGGGAGGGGCCAACGTCCTGACTTTC. The chain is built from TRBV12-3 or TRBV12-4 and TRBJ2-6; D tentatively fits TRBD1 or TRBD2 (6 bases each). V lost 2 bases and J lost 4, with 21 bases in between. This CDR3 region has 19 residues.